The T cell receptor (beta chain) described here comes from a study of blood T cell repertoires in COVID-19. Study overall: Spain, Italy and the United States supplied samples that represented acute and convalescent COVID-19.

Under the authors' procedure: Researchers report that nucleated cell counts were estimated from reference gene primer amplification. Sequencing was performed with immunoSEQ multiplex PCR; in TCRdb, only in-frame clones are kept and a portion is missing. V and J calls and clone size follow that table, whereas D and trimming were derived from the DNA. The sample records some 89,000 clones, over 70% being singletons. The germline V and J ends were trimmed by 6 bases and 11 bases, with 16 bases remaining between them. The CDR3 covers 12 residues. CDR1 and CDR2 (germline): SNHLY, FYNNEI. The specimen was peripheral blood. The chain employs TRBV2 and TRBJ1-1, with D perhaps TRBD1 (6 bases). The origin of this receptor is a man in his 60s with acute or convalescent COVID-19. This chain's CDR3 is CASRGAEAPAFF. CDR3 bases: TGTGCCAGCAGGGGGGCCGAAGCCCCCGCTTTCTTT.